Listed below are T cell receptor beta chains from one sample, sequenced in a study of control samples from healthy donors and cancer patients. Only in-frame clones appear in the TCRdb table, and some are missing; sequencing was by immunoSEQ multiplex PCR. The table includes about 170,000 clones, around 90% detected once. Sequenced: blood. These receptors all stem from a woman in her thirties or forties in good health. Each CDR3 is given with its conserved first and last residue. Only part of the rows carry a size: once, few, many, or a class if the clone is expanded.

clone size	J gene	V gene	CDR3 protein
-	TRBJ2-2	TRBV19	CASSIRGSNTGELFF
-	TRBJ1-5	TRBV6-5	CATGQGYSNQPQHF
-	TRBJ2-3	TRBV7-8	CASSPRGSGGAGDTQYF
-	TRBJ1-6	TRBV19	CASSRKPGTNSPLHF
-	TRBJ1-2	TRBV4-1	CASSQTPWRGGDHGYTF
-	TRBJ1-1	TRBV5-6	CASSPGPMNTEAFF
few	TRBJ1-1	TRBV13	CASSLSGGTEAFF
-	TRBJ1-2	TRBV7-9	CASSFAGLANYGYTF
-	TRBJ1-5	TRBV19	CAGGEPQHF
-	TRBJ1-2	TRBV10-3	CAMSSVQELNYGYTF
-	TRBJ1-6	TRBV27	CASGWAMIGSPLHF
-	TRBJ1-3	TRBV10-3	CAISDPTPLRARPGNTIYF
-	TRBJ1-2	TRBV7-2	CASSTRVIPNYGYTF
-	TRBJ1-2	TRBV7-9	CASTPSTVGYTF
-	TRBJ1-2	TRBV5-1	CASSLLDGNYGYTF
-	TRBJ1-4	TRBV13	CASSLGLNEKLFF
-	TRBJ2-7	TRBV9	CASSGGQGDQYEQYF
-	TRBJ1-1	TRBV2	CASRADMNTEAFF
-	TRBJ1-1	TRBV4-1	CASSQMTKNTEAFF
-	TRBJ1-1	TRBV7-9	CASSRLPPVDRNTEAFF
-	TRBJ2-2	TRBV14	CASSHRGPTGELFF
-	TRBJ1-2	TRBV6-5	CASSSTGQGAYGYTF
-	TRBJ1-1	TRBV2	CARPGVNTEAFF
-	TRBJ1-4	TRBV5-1	CASSPELYGEKLFF
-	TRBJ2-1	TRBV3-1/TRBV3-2	CASSSLASGLSEQFF
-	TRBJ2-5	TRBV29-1	CSVEFLQETQYF
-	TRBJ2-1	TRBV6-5	CASSRDSSYNEQFF
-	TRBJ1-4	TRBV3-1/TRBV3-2	CASSQMENEKLFF
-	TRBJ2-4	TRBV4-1	CASSQEGGGDGNIQYF
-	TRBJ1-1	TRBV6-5	CASSYAKVRVNTEAFF
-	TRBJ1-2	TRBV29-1	CSVGGASGYGYTF
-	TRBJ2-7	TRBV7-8	CASSAAYEQYF
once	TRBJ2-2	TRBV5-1	CASSRQGMTGELFF
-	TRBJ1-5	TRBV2	CASSGSNQPQHF
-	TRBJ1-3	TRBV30	CAWSVRIRAGNTIYF
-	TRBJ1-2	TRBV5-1	CASSLSPLRGNYGYTF
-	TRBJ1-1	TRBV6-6	CASSYSRGYGAFF
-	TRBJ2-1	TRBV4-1	CASSQTRGGHEQFF
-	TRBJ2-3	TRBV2	CASTQMGLPTADTQYF
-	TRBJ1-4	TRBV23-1	CASLMQINEKLFF
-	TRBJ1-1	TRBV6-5	CASSYSFRGATEAFF
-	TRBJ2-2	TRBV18	CASSLQGPGELFF
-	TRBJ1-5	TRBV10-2	CASDSGVGQPQHF